Given below is one T cell receptor beta chain in context. Its antigen is unknown. Trimming pared 5 bases from V and 2 bases from J, leaving 13 bases between. This CDR3 region has 14 residues. The data derive from a study of CD8 T cells in ankylosing spondylitis. General study findings and limits: Previously reported in reactive arthritis synovial fluid and blood were some of the motif variants. A motif in TCR beta, a set of eight or nine highly homologous variants, appeared characteristic of ankylosing spondylitis blood.

TCRdb reanalysed the 5' RACE reads using MiXCR and keeps one entry per CDR3 protein. The sample includes 150,000 to 200,000 distinct CDR3 sequences, under 15% of them seen just once. This chain joins TRBV12-3 or TRBV12-4 and TRBJ2-7; the D gene is possibly TRBD2 (5 bases). This receptor was obtained from a female donor with ankylosing spondylitis or in good health (not recorded which). Sequenced: blood, either unsorted or a sorted T cell fraction (not recorded which). CDR3 protein: CASSLPGITYEQYF. The CDR3 region has the DNA TGTGCCAGCAGTCTACCCGGGATCACCTACGAGCAGTACTTC.